Each of the 2 T cell receptor beta chains below was sequenced from the same sample in a study of T cell responses to AZD1222 COVID-19 vaccine. The method was immunoSEQ multiplex PCR; TCRdb's version includes in-frame clones alone and lacks a portion of them. The sample has 150,000 or so clones; roughly 93% are singletons. The sample in question was peripheral blood, obtained on day 0 of AZD1222 vaccination. The receptors originated from an adult in good health.

V is TRBV10-3 and J is TRBJ1-1; a possible D gene is TRBD1 (5 bases). In germline, CDR1 is ENHRY, CDR2 SYGVKD. The CDR3 consists of 14 residues. V lost 4 bases, J lost 13 bases, and 22 bases lay in between. CDR3 in amino acids: CAISAPGPNGVVFF. DNA of the CDR3: TGTGCCATCAGTGCGCCGGGACCCAACGGAGTAGTTTTCTTT.

V usage is TRBV6-4 and J usage is TRBJ2-7; D unclear. Trimming cost V 4 bases and J 0 bases, with 4 bases left between them. Germline-derived CDR1 and CDR2 are MRHNA and SNTAGT. This CDR3 has 12 amino acids. The chain's CDR3 is CASSGHSYEQYF. The CDR3 DNA follows: TGTGCCAGCAGTGGACACTCCTACGAGCAGTACTTC.